Shown below are 22 T cell receptor beta chains from a single sample sequenced in a study of cytomegalovirus exposure and HLA in healthy donors (dated by TCRdb to the late 2010s). The library was built by means of the immunoSEQ multiplex PCR assay. For the multiplex PCR, a mixture combining 60 forward primers for TCR Vbeta segments and 13 reverse primers for TCR Jbeta segments was used. The clones in this table, taken by TCRdb from immuneACCESS, are in-frame only. Not every clone is retained; where verified, under half of the shortfall comes from an unresolved V gene, and the cause of the rest is unknown. For this sample the table gives under 150,000 clones, of which 67% were detected only once. About 8% of the sample goes to the ten largest clones. The sample was PBMCs. The receptors were sampled from a man aged 18-30 years in good health and CMV-seropositive.

The chain links TRBV9 to TRBJ2-5; D possibly corresponds to TRBD2 (7 bases). V lost 3 bases to trimming and J lost 4 bases, with 19 bases between them. The length of the CDR3 is 16 residues. Looked up from germline, CDR1 is SGDLS and CDR2 is YYNGEE. CDR3 amino acids: CASSGGPGGARETQYF. As DNA, the CDR3 is TGTGCCAGCAGCGGAGGCCCGGGGGGCGCCAGAGAGACCCAGTACTTC.

V usage is TRBV6-4 and J usage is TRBJ1-2; 11 nucleotides line up with TRBD1. The germline V gene has CDR1 MRHNA and CDR2 SNTAGT. V shed 2 bases and J 4 bases; nucleotides not matched to a gene: 6. This CDR3 has 16 amino acids. CDR3 bases: TGTGCCAGCAGTGACACCGGGACAGGGGGGATCTATGGCTACACCTTC. Translating gives CASSDTGTGGIYGYTF.

The rearrangement uses TRBV7-9 and TRBJ1-3; no clear D gene. The V gene lost 11 bases and the J gene lost 1 base, with 6 bases spanning the gap. This CDR3 contains 11 residues. Germline CDR1 SEHNR, CDR2 FQNEAQ (reference sequence). The CDR3 is CAAGSGNTIYF. As DNA, the CDR3 is TGTGCCGCAGGATCTGGAAACACCATATATTTT. The variable domain in full, with the rest retrieved from reference TRBV7-9 and TRBJ1-3, is DTGVSQNPRHKITKRGQNVTFRCDPISEHNRLYWYRQTLGQGPEFLTYFQNEAQLEKSRLLSDRFSAERPKGSFSTLEIQRTEQGDSAMYLCAAGSGNTIYFGEGSWLTVV.

The rearrangement uses TRBV7-9 and TRBJ2-5, with 10 nucleotides matching TRBD2. The V segment lost 4 bases and the J segment 4 bases; nucleotides outside the gene matches: 9. The CDR3 is 16 residues long. Germline V gene lookup returns CDR1 SEHNR and CDR2 FQNEAQ (reference sequence). Here the CDR3 reads CASSSLSGGARETQYF. The CDR3 DNA reads as TGTGCCAGCAGCTCCCTAAGCGGGGGGGCCCGAGAGACCCAGTACTTC.

CDR3 sequence (DNA): TGTGCCAGCAGCTTAGCGGGGGGAGACCAAGAGACCCAGTACTTC. This encodes CASSLAGGDQETQYF. The genes are TRBV7-3 and TRBJ2-5; 8 positions agree with TRBD2. The V segment lost 2 bases and the J segment 0 bases; nucleotides outside the gene matches: 2. Germline V CDR1 and CDR2: SGHTA, FQGTGA. The CDR3 has 15 residues.

This clone showed up just a few times. V is TRBV5-1 and J is TRBJ2-2; 7 nucleotides align to TRBD2. Germline V gene lookup returns CDR1 SGHRS and CDR2 YFSETQ. The V and J ends lost 8 bases and 4 bases, in that order; junction bases with no gene match: 14. This CDR3 is built from 16 residues. Here the CDR3 reads CASTPTGTGGTGELFF. The CDR3 bases are TGCGCCAGTACTCCCACCGGGACGGGGGGCACCGGGGAGCTGTTTTTT.

This clone was seen more than once but under ten times. This sequence joins TRBV14 and TRBJ1-6; D remains unclear. CDR1 and CDR2 (germline): SGHDN, FVKESK. Trimming removed 5 bases at V and 7 bases at J, with 24 bases between. This CDR3 has 18 residues. Here the CDR3 DNA reads TGTGCCAGCAGCTCCCATACTTCTCCTCCTGTCCCGAATTCACCCCTCCACTTT. It translates to CASSSHTSPPVPNSPLHF. The complete variable domain, with remaining parts taken from reference TRBV14 and TRBJ1-6, reads EAGVTQFPSHSVIEKGQTVTLRCDPISGHDNLYWYRRVMGKEIKFLLHFVKESKQDESGMPNNRFLAERTGGTYSTLKVQPAELEDSGVYFCASSSHTSPPVPNSPLHFGNGTRLTVT.

V usage is TRBV29-1 and J usage is TRBJ2-1; 7 bases fit TRBD1. Per the germline V gene, CDR1 is SQVTM and CDR2 is ANQGSEA. The CDR3 length is 13 residues. V gave up 4 bases and J gave up 3 bases; unmatched junction bases: 3. The CDR3 DNA follows: TGCAGCGTTGGGGGACAGTTCTACAATGAGCAGTTCTTC. This translates into CSVGGQFYNEQFF.

The CDR3 sequence is CASSLLADPQETQYF. CDR3 DNA: TGTGCCAGCAGCTTGCTAGCGGACCCCCAAGAGACCCAGTACTTC. The chain couples TRBV5-6 to TRBJ2-5; 7 positions agree with TRBD2. CDR1 is SGHDT, CDR2 YYEEEE, per germline. This CDR3 has 15 amino acids. V lost 1 base and J lost 1; bases outside the gene matches: 4.

This CDR3 is CASSEGGPGWSYEQYV. CDR3 bases: TGCGCCAGCAGTGAAGGTGGCCCGGGTTGGTCCTACGAGCAGTACGTC. The V gene is TRBV10-1, the J gene TRBJ2-7, with unresolved D. The CDR3 runs 16 residues. V was cut by 3 bases and J by 1 base, with 16 bases left in between. Germline V CDR1 and CDR2: WNHNN, SYGVQD (reference sequence).

The J gene is TRBJ2-2, the V gene TRBV27, with D possibly being TRBD2 (5 bases). The CDR3 extends over 15 amino acids. V lost 7 bases and J 3 bases, leaving 15 bases between the germline ends. CDR1 MNHEY and CDR2 SMNVEV come from the germline V gene (reference sequence). CDR3 sequence (DNA): TGTGCCAGCAAACGACGCGGAGGAGACACCGGGGAGCTGTTTTTT. This codes for CASKRRGGDTGELFF.

The chain recombines TRBV29-1 with TRBJ2-5; D remains ambiguous. V was trimmed by 5 bases and J by 1 base, leaving 14 bases between them. In germline, CDR1 is SQVTM, CDR2 ANQGSEA. The CDR3 spans 14 residues. Here the CDR3 reads CSVTLARIQETQYF. The CDR3 DNA reads as TGCAGCGTTACCCTTGCCAGGATCCAAGAGACCCAGTACTTC. Together with reference TRBV29-1 and TRBJ2-5, the CDR3 gives the full variable domain: SAVISQKPSRDICQRGTSLTIQCQVDSQVTMMFWYRQQPGQSLTLIATANQGSEATYESGFVIDKFPISRPNLTFSTLTVSNMSPEDSSIYLCSVTLARIQETQYFGPGTRLLVL.

V usage is TRBV2 and J usage is TRBJ2-7; no firm D call. Trimming removed 4 bases at V and 3 bases at J, with 10 bases between. This CDR3 comprises 13 residues. Per the germline V gene, CDR1 is SNHLY and CDR2 is FYNNEI. This CDR3 reads CASSVLTRYEQYV. The CDR3 nucleotides are TGTGCCAGCAGTGTCCTGACACGCTACGAGCAGTACGTC.

The J gene is TRBJ2-5, the V gene TRBV25-1; D remains ambiguous. Looked up from germline, CDR1 is MGHDK and CDR2 is SYGVNS. Trimming removed 4 bases from V and 1 base from J, with 10 bases in between. The CDR3 runs to 14 residues. CDR3 DNA: TGTGCCAGCAGTGTTGGCAGACTCCAAGAGACCCAGTACTTC. Its protein is CASSVGRLQETQYF. The entire variable domain, with the rest obtained from reference TRBV25-1 and TRBJ2-5, is as follows: EADIYQTPRYLVIGTGKKITLECSQTMGHDKMYWYQQDPGMELHLIHYSYGVNSTEKGDLSSESTVSRIRTEHFPLTLESARPSHTSQYLCASSVGRLQETQYFGPGTRLLVL.

The J gene is TRBJ1-5, the V gene TRBV6-6; the match to TRBD1 covers 8 bases. The germline CDR1 and CDR2 sequences are MNHNY and SVGAGI (reference sequence). V gave up 9 bases and J gave up 9 bases; unmatched junction bases: 10. The CDR3 is 13 amino acids. CDR3: CASTTGAGAPQHF. CDR3 nucleotide sequence: TGTGCCAGTACGACAGGGGCAGGGGCGCCCCAGCATTTT.

V gene TRBV7-7 combines with J gene TRBJ1-4; a weak D match, TRBD1 (5 bases). Looked up from germline, CDR1 is SSHAT and CDR2 is FNYEAQ (reference sequence). V was trimmed by 5 bases and J by 3 bases, leaving 13 bases between them. The CDR3 is 15 amino acids. The CDR3 region has the DNA TGTGCCAGCAGCCAGGGATTCGGTCCTAATGAAAAACTGTTTTTT. Translation: CASSQGFGPNEKLFF.

A few counts support this clone. This sequence joins TRBV5-1 and TRBJ1-2, with TRBD1 matching 8 bases. J gave up 4 bases and V 4 bases, and 6 bases lay outside the gene matches. In germline, CDR1 is SGHRS, CDR2 YFSETQ. The CDR3 extends over 14 amino acids. As DNA, the CDR3 is TGCGCCAGCAGCCAGGGGACAGGAGCCTATGGCTACACCTTC. Amino acids: CASSQGTGAYGYTF.

The V call is TRBV15, the J call TRBJ2-3, with 9 bases fitting TRBD1. V trimming: 5 bases; J trimming: 2 bases; junction bases outside the gene matches: 5. Germline V lookup: CDR1 LNHNV, CDR2 YYDKDF (reference sequence). The CDR3 contains 15 residues. The CDR3 spells CATSPGDRATDTQYF. As DNA, the CDR3 is TGTGCCACCAGCCCGGGGGACAGGGCCACAGATACGCAGTATTTT.

The CDR3 loop is CAWSWGQVKGYTF. For the CDR3, the DNA is TGTGCCTGGAGCTGGGGACAGGTGAAAGGCTACACCTTC. The chain employs TRBV30 and TRBJ1-2, with TRBD1 identical over 8 bases. Germline-derived CDR1 and CDR2 are GTSNPN and SVGIG (reference sequence). Trimming took 3 bases from V and 8 from J; bases not matched to a gene: 8. The CDR3 is made up of 13 amino acids.

A few counts support this clone. The chain combines TRBV27 with TRBJ2-3; TRBD1 matches at 9 bases. Germline V gives CDR1 MNHEY, CDR2 SMNVEV (reference sequence). The CDR3 is made up of 16 amino acids. V lost 6 bases and J lost 2; bases outside the gene matches: 9. CDR3 protein: CASRVRDRETTDTQYF. As DNA, the CDR3 is TGTGCCAGCAGAGTCCGGGACAGGGAGACCACAGATACGCAGTATTTT.

The chain couples TRBV5-4 to TRBJ1-6, with D perhaps TRBD1 (6 bases). The CDR3 has 16 amino acids. Between the trimmed V and J ends, which lost 3 bases and 10 bases, there was a span of 20 bases. Germline CDR1 SGHNT, CDR2 YYREEE (reference sequence). CDR3 sequence: CASSSSFEGDSSPLHF. The CDR3 DNA sequence: TGTGCCAGCAGCTCCTCGTTTGAGGGGGATTCGTCACCCCTCCACTTT.

The sample holds one count of this clone. This chain links TRBV29-1 with TRBJ1-2, with D hard to call. This CDR3 contains 14 residues. CDR1 SQVTM and CDR2 ANQGSEA come from the germline V gene. Trimming stripped 4 bases from V and 0 bases from J, with 12 bases between. Here the CDR3 DNA reads TGCAGCGTTGGAAGATCGTCAGCTAACTATGGCTACACCTTC. Encoded protein: CSVGRSSANYGYTF.